The 12 T cell receptor beta chains below come from one sample, sequenced in a study of tumor-infiltrating lymphocytes in primary liver carcinoma. From about 530 ng total RNA, TCR beta cDNA was generated with a primer in the constant region. What produced the TCR beta libraries was three nested multiplex PCR rounds using slightly modified ARM-PCR. The study ran its first two PCR rounds for approximately 10 cycles each, using TRBV1-TRBV30 forward primers and a C-beta reverse primer. From the multiplex PCR reads, TCRdb called clonotypes with MiXCR, one entry per CDR3 protein. Of fewer than 250,000 distinct CDR3 sequences in the sample, around four fifths were seen once. Co-extracted RNA and DNA came from roughly 20-30 mg of unsorted bulk tissue. The sample was tumor tissue from primary liver carcinoma. Receptors were obtained from a man aged 35 to 55 with primary liver carcinoma and hepatitis B virus infection.

As regards this clonotype: The junction and the germline gene differ at one end; a read error may be behind it. This rearrangement joins TRBV11-2 to TRBJ2-1; weak D call: TRBD2 (5 bases). This CDR3 is 14 amino acids long. Germline V gene data show CDR1 as SGHAT and CDR2 as FQNNGV. Here the CDR3 reads CASSLARRHNEQFF. CDR3 nucleotides: TGTGCCAGTAGCTTAGCCAGGAGGCATAATGAGCAGTTCTTC.

Regarding this clonotype: No conserved phenylalanine or tryptophan ends this CDR3, so it is likely a read error. CDR3 region: CASSLVAGVTYNEQFC. CDR3 nucleotide sequence: TGTGCCAGCAGCTTGGTAGCGGGAGTTACCTACAATGAGCAGTTCTGC. V and J are TRBV5-1 and TRBJ2-1, with 9 positions matching TRBD2. CDR1 is SGHRS and CDR2 is YFSETQ in the germline V gene. CDR3 length: 16 amino acids.

Notes on this clonotype: A read error may produce the germline difference seen at one junction end. The chain is built from TRBV6-1 and TRBJ2-4, with 9 nucleotides matching TRBD1. CDR1 and CDR2 (germline): MNHNS, SASEGT. The CDR3 runs 14 residues. The CDR3 nucleotides read TGTGCCAACGACAGGGGGTCATCCCAAAACATTCATTACTTC. It encodes CANDRGSSQNIHYF.

About this clonotype: One junction end does not reproduce the germline sequence, and a read error may be involved. This sequence joins TRBV5-1 and TRBJ2-2; 9 bases line up with TRBD2. Germline CDR1 is SGHRS and CDR2 is YFSETQ. The CDR3 spans 17 residues. As DNA, the CDR3 is TGCACCAGCAGCCCCCTCTTTAGCGGGAGTGACACCGGGGAGCTGTTTTTT. Protein product: CTSSPLFSGSDTGELFF.

This clonotype is termed large. The chain couples TRBV29-1 to TRBJ2-5; D is possibly TRBD1 (6 bases). Trimming shortened V by 7 bases and J by 4 bases, and 13 bases separated the two germline ends. Per the germline V gene, CDR1 is SQVTM and CDR2 is ANQGSEA. The CDR3 runs to 12 residues. The CDR3 protein is CSGMDSGETQYF. In DNA form, the CDR3 reads TGCAGCGGTATGGACAGTGGAGAGACCCAGTACTTC.

Worth noting for this clonotype: This likely comes from a read error, as the CDR3 has no conserved phenylalanine or tryptophan at its end. The DNA is omitted, as the CDR3 cannot be located on it reliably, and the CDR3 follows TCRdb's listing. The rearrangement uses TRBV12-3 or TRBV12-4 and TRBJ2-1; whether TRBD2, the table's D call, matches the DNA was not checked. Termini included, the CDR3 measures 11 amino acids. The CDR3 sequence: CASTHGTSNLL.

In the case of this clonotype: The junction and the germline gene differ at one end; a read error may be behind it. The CDR3 loop reads CVSSYSPYRAGTEAFF. The CDR3 nucleotides read TGTGTCAGCAGTTACTCACCTTACAGGGCGGGGACTGAAGCTTTCTTT. This rearrangement joins TRBV6-2 or TRBV6-3 to TRBJ1-1; D possibly corresponds to TRBD1 (6 bases). CDR1 is MNHEY and CDR2 is SVGEGT in the germline V gene. This CDR3 spans 16 amino acids.

Points on this clonotype: A junction end diverges from the germline sequence, so it may reflect a read error. V usage is TRBV29-1 and J usage is TRBJ2-1, with 7 nucleotides matching TRBD2. In germline, CDR1 is SQVTM, CDR2 ANQGSEA. The CDR3 is made up of 15 amino acids. This CDR3 reads CSVGLAVGFYNEQIF. As DNA, the CDR3 is TGCAGCGTTGGACTAGCTGTAGGGTTCTACAATGAGCAGATCTTC.

The sample holds one count of this clonotype. The chain is built from TRBV28 and TRBJ1-1, with D possibly TRBD1 on 5 matching bases. Germline V lookup: CDR1 MDHEN, CDR2 SYDVKM. CDR3 length: 15 residues. The V end was cut by 7 bases, the J end by 0 bases, with 15 bases between. DNA of the CDR3: TGTGCCAGCAATCGGGGGTGGAGCATGAACACTGAAGCTTTCTTT. Amino acid sequence: CASNRGWSMNTEAFF. The full variable domain, its missing parts supplied by reference TRBV28 and TRBJ1-1, is DVKVTQSSRYLVKRTGEKVFLECVQDMDHENMFWYRQDPGLGLRLIYFSYDVKMKEKGDIPEGYSVSREKKERFSLILESASTNQTSMYLCASNRGWSMNTEAFFGQGTRLTVV.

This sequence joins TRBV29-1 and TRBJ2-7; TRBD2 matches 9 bases. CDR3 length: 14 amino acids. Germline V gene sequence: CDR1 SQVTM, CDR2 ANQGSEA. V shed 7 bases and J 4 bases; nucleotides not matched to a gene: 11. CDR3 in amino acids: CSAQELAGNYEQYF. The CDR3 DNA reads TGCAGCGCCCAGGAGCTAGCGGGAAATTACGAGCAGTACTTC.

The J gene is TRBJ2-1, the V gene TRBV11-2, with D uncertain. The CDR3 has 13 residues. Trimming removed 8 bases from V and 7 bases from J, with 15 bases in between. Germline V CDR1 and CDR2: SGHAT, FQNNGV. CDR3 nucleotide sequence: TGTGCCAGCGGCTCAGCATTATATAATGAGCAGTTCTTC. This codes for CASGSALYNEQFF. The full variable domain, with the rest looked up from reference TRBV11-2 and TRBJ2-1, is EAGVAQSPRYKIIEKRQSVAFWCNPISGHATLYWYQQILGQGPKLLIQFQNNGVVDDSQLPKDRFSAERLKGVDSTLKIQPAKLEDSAVYLCASGSALYNEQFFGPGTRLTVL.

About this clonotype itself: Since the CDR3 does not end with the conserved phenylalanine or tryptophan, this likely comes from a read error. The chain has TRBV6-2 or TRBV6-3 and TRBJ2-5; D is uncertain. This CDR3 has 15 amino acids. The germline V gene has CDR1 MNHEY and CDR2 SVGEGT. The CDR3: CTSRRPETQQETQYL. Here the CDR3 DNA reads TGTACCAGCAGACGGCCCGAGACCCAACAAGAGACCCAGTACTTA.